These 16 T cell receptor beta chains were sequenced from one sample in a study of regulatory T cells in long-lasting Graves disease. The time point here: persistent/refractory GD, antithyroid drugs over 5 years with positive TRAb. PBMC RNA served as the TCR library source. Through Arm-PCR of CDR3 regions and iRepertoire HTBI primers, TCR beta libraries were built. TCRdb re-analysed the multiplex PCR reads in MiXCR, keeping a single row per CDR3 protein. The sample lists around 430,000 distinct CDR3 sequences; approximately 22% were seen once. This material consisted of peripheral blood mononuclear cells (PBMCs), taken when the disease was refractory, from a patient treated with antithyroid drugs. These TCRs come from a female donor with Graves disease.

The chain couples TRBV27 to TRBJ1-1, with a tentative D call TRBD1 (6 bases). V was pared by 3 bases and J by 10 bases, with 24 bases between. The germline V gene has CDR1 MNHEY and CDR2 SMNVEV (reference sequence). The CDR3 contains 16 residues. The CDR3 bases are TGTGCCAGCAGTTTGACTTCGGGGGCGGGGCCGCGGGGAGCTTTCTTT. This translates into CASSLTSGAGPRGAFF.

In the case of this clonotype: A much larger clone differs from this one at a single base, so this may be a read error. The chain carries TRBV6-1 and TRBJ2-7; 7 nucleotides line up with TRBD1. CDR1 is MNHNS and CDR2 is SASEGT in the germline V gene. The CDR3 covers 14 residues. CDR3 protein: CASRLDGTAYGQYF. The CDR3 DNA sequence: TGTGCCAGCAGACTGGACGGGACAGCCTACGGGCAGTACTTC.

This clonotype was observed a few times. The rearrangement uses TRBV19 and TRBJ2-7; D possibly corresponds to TRBD2 (5 bases). This CDR3 region has 14 residues. Deletions cut 5 bases from V and 7 bases from J, with 18 bases between. Germline loops: CDR1 LNHDA, CDR2 SQIVND (reference sequence). The CDR3 sequence: CASSSRGNLGEQYF. DNA for the CDR3: TGTGCCAGTAGTTCGAGAGGGAACCTTGGGGAGCAGTACTTC.

This clonotype was detected ten times or more. This chain connects TRBV2 to TRBJ1-2; 8 bases match TRBD1. This CDR3 contains 14 residues. Germline lookup yields CDR1 SNHLY and CDR2 FYNNEI. The junction had 7 bases not matched to a gene; V was cut back by 4 bases and J by 6 bases. The CDR3 protein is CASSGTGKGDGYTF. DNA of the CDR3: TGTGCCAGCAGTGGGACAGGGAAGGGGGATGGCTACACCTTC. The variable domain in full, with the rest retrieved from reference TRBV2 and TRBJ1-2, is EPEVTQTPSHQVTQMGQEVILRCVPISNHLYFYWYRQILGQKVEFLVSFYNNEISEKSEIFDDQFSVERPDGSNFTLKIRSTKLEDSAMYFCASSGTGKGDGYTFGSGTRLTVV.

This clonotype has more than one count but fewer than ten. V and J are TRBV9 and TRBJ1-5; no clear D. In germline, CDR1 is SGDLS, CDR2 YYNGEE. The CDR3 is made up of 14 amino acids. Trimming pared 0 bases from V and 3 bases from J, leaving 7 bases between. CDR3 sequence reads: CASSVGADNQPQHF. As DNA, the CDR3 is TGTGCCAGCAGCGTAGGGGCAGACAATCAGCCCCAGCATTTT.

V and J are TRBV12-3 or TRBV12-4 and TRBJ1-5; D is possibly TRBD1 (6 bases). This CDR3 is built from 14 residues. V lost 3 bases, J lost 6 bases, and 12 bases lay in between. CDR3 nucleotides: TGTGCCAGCAGTTTTTTGTCAGGGGTTCAGCCCCAGCATTTT. Its protein product is CASSFLSGVQPQHF.

This clonotype turned up a few times. The J gene is TRBJ1-2, the V gene TRBV29-1, with unresolved D. V was trimmed by 4 bases and J by 7 bases, leaving 10 bases between them. CDR1 and CDR2 (germline): SQVTM, ANQGSEA. This CDR3 is 11 amino acids long. The CDR3 is CSVGGRVGYTF. The CDR3 nucleotides are TGCAGCGTTGGGGGAAGGGTTGGCTACACCTTC.

A word on this clonotype: Since a much larger clone is just one base distant, this may be a read error. V gene TRBV6-2 or TRBV6-3 combines with J gene TRBJ1-3; D possibly corresponds to TRBD1 (5 bases). This CDR3 spans 15 amino acids. Germline values: CDR1 MNHEY, CDR2 SVGEGT. As DNA, the CDR3 is TGTGTCAGCAGTTACTCCCCAGGGCGGGGAAACACCATATATTTT. Protein: CVSSYSPGRGNTIYF.

This clonotype came up many times. The chain links TRBV28 to TRBJ1-5, with TRBD1 as a possible D gene (6 bases). Trimming cost V 8 bases and J 7 bases, with 24 bases left between them. Per the germline V gene, CDR1 is MDHEN and CDR2 is SYDVKM. The CDR3 spans 16 residues. The CDR3 loop reads CASLSYRDTWGQPQHF. The CDR3 bases are TGTGCCAGCCTATCTTACCGGGACACCTGGGGCCAGCCCCAGCATTTT.

This clonotype has a count of ten or more. The chain employs TRBV6-1 and TRBJ2-7; the D gene is possibly TRBD2 (6 bases). Germline V gives CDR1 MNHNS, CDR2 SASEGT. CDR3 length: 13 residues. Between the trimmed V and J ends, which lost 6 bases and 5 bases, there was a span of 14 bases. The CDR3 DNA is TGTGCCAGCAGCCCTGTGGCTAGCGACGAGCAGTACTTC. It yields the protein CASSPVASDEQYF.

This clonotype occurred many times. The V gene is TRBV11-2, the J gene TRBJ2-5, with a weak D call TRBD2 (7 bases). V gave up 6 bases and J gave up 4 bases, with 9 bases separating them. The CDR3 loop spans 12 amino acids. Germline CDR1 is SGHAT and CDR2 is FQNNGV. In DNA, the CDR3 is TGTGCCAGCAGGGCGGGGGCAGAGACCCAGTACTTC. Translation gives CASRAGAETQYF.

The chain combines TRBV19 with TRBJ2-4, with 7 bases lining up with TRBD1. J lost 12 bases, V lost 9 bases, and 11 bases had no gene match. This CDR3 comprises 12 residues. In germline, CDR1 is LNHDA, CDR2 SQIVND (reference sequence). CDR3 sequence reads: CASRGISTTQYF. DNA of the CDR3: TGTGCCAGCAGGGGGATCTCGACAACTCAGTACTTC.

The CDR3 reads CASSIDFSGRAGGTGELFF. For the CDR3, the DNA is TGTGCCAGTAGTATAGACTTTAGCGGGAGGGCCGGTGGCACCGGGGAGCTGTTTTTT. The rearrangement links TRBV19 to TRBJ2-2; 11 bases are a match to TRBD2. The CDR3 covers 19 residues. V lost 0 bases to trimming and J lost 4 bases; unmatched junction nucleotides: 10. Germline CDR1 is LNHDA and CDR2 is SQIVND (reference sequence).

This clonotype was seen ten or more times. This chain connects TRBV12-3 or TRBV12-4 to TRBJ1-4; TRBD1 is a possible D gene (5 bases). Between the trimmed V and J ends, which lost 6 bases and 5 bases, there was a span of 10 bases. The CDR3 is 13 amino acids. CDR3 amino acids: CASSPGENEKLFF. CDR3 sequence (DNA): TGTGCCAGCAGCCCGGGGGAAAATGAAAAACTGTTTTTT.

Only a few counts were recorded for this clonotype. The gene calls are TRBV29-1 and TRBJ1-3; weak D call: TRBD1 (6 bases). The CDR3 loop spans 15 amino acids. Trimming took off 3 bases at V and 2 bases at J, with 14 bases between the two ends. CDR1 SQVTM and CDR2 ANQGSEA come from the germline V gene. The CDR3 is CSVEFRAGAGNTIYF. In nucleotides, the CDR3 is TGCAGCGTTGAGTTCAGGGCAGGGGCTGGAAACACCATATATTTT.

This rearrangement joins TRBV9 to TRBJ2-2; D is perhaps TRBD2 (5 bases). V was pared by 5 bases and J by 7 bases, with 12 bases between. The germline CDR1 and CDR2 sequences are SGDLS and YYNGEE. CDR3 length: 13 amino acids. The CDR3 DNA follows: TGTGCCAGCAGTCGTTCGGGATACGGGGAGCTGTTTTTT. Translating gives CASSRSGYGELFF.